The sequence of this T cell receptor (beta chain) was determined in a study of vaccination and CD4 T cells after COVID-19. Specified treatment: roughly 10-day PBMC culture with coronavirus spike peptide pools or control peptides (ViraFEST assay). Ahead of the COVID-19 pandemic (2011-2018), the CD4+ T cells of the unexposed donor were collected. The Oncomine TCR Beta short-read assay generated sequence data from the DNA of cultured CD4+ T cells. TCRdb redid the calling of the PCR reads with MiXCR, one entry per CDR3 protein. This sample has roughly 4,500 distinct CDR3 sequences, with 29% found just once. Deletions cut 6 bases from V and 3 bases from J, with 14 bases between. Germline V gene lookup returns CDR1 LNHDA and CDR2 SQIVND (reference sequence). The length of the CDR3 is 14 residues. In its sample, this clonotype was seen a few times. Antigen: not known.

The receptor comes from a human donor in good health. The specimen sequenced was CD4+ T cells from blood, cultured in vitro. The rearrangement joins TRBV19 to TRBJ1-1, with D possibly TRBD1 on 5 matching bases. The CDR3 DNA sequence: TGTGCCAGTAGCCAGACAGCAGGATACACTGAAGCTTTCTTT. Translation: CASSQTAGYTEAFF.